A single sample is the source of the 32 T cell receptor beta chains below, sequenced in a study of CD8+ T cells in alopecia areata. Sequencing relied on a cDNA template that was reverse transcribed from extracted RNA. The data were produced by immunoSEQ multiplex PCR, yet TCRdb's version contains in-frame clones alone and is incomplete. The sample holds some 110,000 clones, around two fifths seen once. The specimen sequenced was CD4+ T cells sorted from blood. The receptor set was obtained from a human donor with alopecia areata.

Here the CDR3 reads CASSYGTGVGKLFF. The CDR3 DNA is TGTGCCAGCAGTTACGGGACAGGGGTCGGAAAACTGTTTTTT. This chain uses TRBV28 with TRBJ1-4, with 10 bases that match TRBD1. This CDR3 has 14 residues. V shed 4 bases and J 10 bases; nucleotides not matched to a gene: 6. The germline V gene encodes CDR1 MDHEN and CDR2 SYDVKM.

This clone occurred a few times. This sequence joins TRBV7-3 and TRBJ1-1; D remains ambiguous. V was clipped by 5 bases and J by 6 bases, with 16 bases between them. Germline CDR1 is SGHTA and CDR2 is FQGTGA. The CDR3 consists of 14 residues. The CDR3 nucleotides are TGTGCCAGCAGCGCCGGACGGAACGGCGCTGAAGCTTTCTTT. Its protein product is CASSAGRNGAEAFF.

Regarding this clone: Other DNA sequences of this sample code for an identical CDR3. The chain recombines TRBV29-1 with TRBJ1-1; no definite D call. The CDR3 has 11 residues. Germline lookup yields CDR1 SQVTM and CDR2 ANQGSEA. V dropped 6 bases and J dropped 0 bases, with 5 bases sitting between them. The CDR3 DNA reads TGCAGCGTCCTCCTGAACACTGAAGCTTTCTTT. This translates into CSVLLNTEAFF.

The V gene is TRBV28, the J gene TRBJ2-5; the match to TRBD2 covers 12 bases. CDR1 and CDR2 (germline): MDHEN, SYDVKM. The J segment lost 5 bases and the V segment lost 4 bases, leaving 5 bases of the junction unmatched. This CDR3 comprises 15 residues. The CDR3 nucleotides are TGTGCCAGCAGTTCACCTAGCGGGGGGGCGGAGACCCAGTACTTC. This sequence encodes CASSSPSGGAETQYF.

This clone was seen a handful of times. Other nucleotide sequences in the sample specify the same CDR3. This rearrangement joins TRBV28 to TRBJ2-5; the D is unclear. Germline CDR1 and CDR2: MDHEN and SYDVKM. The CDR3 is 12 amino acids. Trimming removed 2 bases from V and 4 bases from J, with 5 bases in between. The CDR3 loop reads CASSLRRETQYF. DNA of the CDR3: TGTGCCAGCAGTTTACGTCGAGAGACCCAGTACTTC.

This clone was seen a handful of times. The CDR3, as DNA: TGCAGCGTTGAAGGGATGGGCAATGAGCAGTTCTTC. Its translation is CSVEGMGNEQFF. V and J are TRBV29-1 and TRBJ2-1; D gene uncertain. The CDR3 has 12 residues. Trimming pared 1 base from V and 6 bases from J, leaving 7 bases between. Germline values: CDR1 SQVTM, CDR2 ANQGSEA.

CDR3 protein: CASSKTWTGVNTEAFF. The CDR3 DNA reads TGTGCCAGCAGCAAAACTTGGACAGGGGTAAACACTGAAGCTTTCTTT. This chain links TRBV7-9 with TRBJ1-1; 9 bases line up with TRBD1. The CDR3 sequence is 16 residues long. V shed 5 bases and J 2 bases; nucleotides not matched to a gene: 9. Germline lookup yields CDR1 SEHNR and CDR2 FQNEAQ (reference sequence).

This clone was seen a few times. The V and J genes are TRBV2 and TRBJ1-1; no clear D. The CDR3 runs to 13 residues. Trimming took off 8 bases at V and 0 bases at J, with 10 bases between the two ends. Germline loops: CDR1 SNHLY, CDR2 FYNNEI. CDR3 sequence reads: CASLVRVNTEAFF. The CDR3, as DNA: TGTGCCAGCCTGGTCCGGGTGAACACTGAAGCTTTCTTT.

V is TRBV9 and J is TRBJ2-1, with 14 bases fitting TRBD2. The CDR3 is made up of 15 amino acids. The germline V gene encodes CDR1 SGDLS and CDR2 YYNGEE. J gave up 9 bases and V 7 bases, and 9 bases lay outside the gene matches. The CDR3 reads CASGPQGLAGVEQFF. For the CDR3, the DNA is TGTGCCAGCGGACCCCAGGGACTAGCGGGGGTTGAGCAGTTCTTC.

The genes are TRBV4-3 and TRBJ1-2; the D gene is possibly TRBD1 (6 bases). The V end was cut by 3 bases, the J end by 5 bases, with 19 bases between. This CDR3 region has 16 residues. Germline loops: CDR1 LGHNA, CDR2 YSLEER. CDR3 in DNA: TGCGCCAGCAGCCAGCAAACAGGGCCGGGAGGGTATGGCTACACCTTC. It is translated as CASSQQTGPGGYGYTF.

This clone was seen more than once but under ten times. This chain joins TRBV7-2 and TRBJ2-3; TRBD2 might be the D (6 bases). From germline, CDR1 is SGHTA and CDR2 FQGNSA. Trimming pared 6 bases from V and 1 base from J, leaving 14 bases between. This CDR3 is 15 amino acids long. This CDR3 is CASRVSSVRTDTQYF. The DNA of the CDR3 is TGTGCCAGCAGGGTATCTAGCGTACGCACAGATACGCAGTATTTT.

The gene calls are TRBV2 and TRBJ2-3, with 8 bases aligning to TRBD1. The CDR3 loop spans 15 amino acids. Trimming took 5 bases from V and 1 from J; bases not matched to a gene: 5. Germline V CDR1 and CDR2: SNHLY, FYNNEI. The CDR3 nucleotides read TGTGCCAGCAGTAAGGACAGGGTCCGCACAGATACGCAGTATTTT. Its translation is CASSKDRVRTDTQYF. The full variable domain, completed using reference TRBV2 and TRBJ2-3, is EPEVTQTPSHQVTQMGQEVILRCVPISNHLYFYWYRQILGQKVEFLVSFYNNEISEKSEIFDDQFSVERPDGSNFTLKIRSTKLEDSAMYFCASSKDRVRTDTQYFGPGTRLTVL.

This rearrangement joins TRBV29-1 to TRBJ2-4; a possible D gene is TRBD1 (5 bases). This CDR3 comprises 16 residues. Deletions cut 4 bases from V and 3 bases from J, with 19 bases between. Germline V CDR1 and CDR2: SQVTM, ANQGSEA. The CDR3 nucleotides are TGCAGCGTTGCCCGACAGCGCTTTGGGGACAAAAACATTCAGTACTTC. Protein: CSVARQRFGDKNIQYF.

The chain is built from TRBV11-2 and TRBJ1-2; D is undetermined. V shed 4 bases and J shed 7 bases, with 16 bases lying between them. Germline lookup yields CDR1 SGHAT and CDR2 FQNNGV. The CDR3 has 14 amino acids. CDR3 coding DNA: TGTGCCAGCAGCTCCTTGACTCGGCCAGCTGGCTACACCTTC. Protein: CASSSLTRPAGYTF. Based on the CDR3 plus reference TRBV11-2 and TRBJ1-2, the full variable domain is EAGVAQSPRYKIIEKRQSVAFWCNPISGHATLYWYQQILGQGPKLLIQFQNNGVVDDSQLPKDRFSAERLKGVDSTLKIQPAKLEDSAVYLCASSSLTRPAGYTFGSGTRLTVV.

This clone was recorded a few times. V gene TRBV29-1 combines with J gene TRBJ2-7; D might be TRBD1 (5 bases). The V end was cut by 4 bases, the J end by 1 base, with 5 bases between. The length of the CDR3 is 11 residues. Germline lookup yields CDR1 SQVTM and CDR2 ANQGSEA. CDR3 DNA: TGCAGCGTTGCAGGGTCCTACGAGCAGTACTTC. Translated, it gives CSVAGSYEQYF.

CDR3 bases: TGCAGCGTTGAAAACCAAAGCTCCTACAATGAGCAGTTCTTC. It encodes CSVENQSSYNEQFF. This chain links TRBV29-1 with TRBJ2-1; D call uncertain. The CDR3 loop spans 14 amino acids. V lost 2 bases and J lost 0, with 8 bases in between. Germline CDR1 and CDR2: SQVTM and ANQGSEA.

This clone was seen only a few times. The J gene is TRBJ1-3, the V gene TRBV9, with a possible D match to TRBD1 (5 bases). V lost 0 bases, J lost 3 bases, and 10 bases lay in between. The CDR3 totals 15 residues. Germline V lookup: CDR1 SGDLS, CDR2 YYNGEE. CDR3 sequence: CASSVETGDGNTIYF. The CDR3 DNA reads TGTGCCAGCAGCGTAGAAACAGGAGATGGAAACACCATATATTTT.

This clone was seen a handful of times. The chain combines TRBV6-6 with TRBJ2-1; 14 bases align to TRBD2. Germline V gene sequence: CDR1 MNHNY, CDR2 SVGAGI (reference sequence). CDR3 length equals 15 residues. The V segment lost 5 bases and the J segment 7 bases; nucleotides outside the gene matches: 4. CDR3 sequence: CASSQTSGRENEQFF. The DNA of the CDR3 is TGTGCCAGCAGTCAGACTAGCGGGAGGGAAAATGAGCAGTTCTTC.

The genes are TRBV30 and TRBJ2-2; no reliable D call. V was cut by 5 bases and J by 0 bases, with 25 bases left in between. Germline CDR1 and CDR2: GTSNPN and SVGIG (reference sequence). The CDR3 runs 19 residues. In DNA form, the CDR3 reads TGTGCCTGGCGCTACGGTGGAGTCACCTCGTTCGCGAACACCGGGGAGCTGTTTTTT. Encoded protein: CAWRYGGVTSFANTGELFF.

This chain links TRBV30 with TRBJ2-6, with no clear D. Trimming took 3 bases from V and 0 from J, leaving 12 bases between them. The germline V gene has CDR1 GTSNPN and CDR2 SVGIG (reference sequence). This CDR3 is 16 amino acids long. CDR3 loop: CAWRSPVTSGANVLTF. The CDR3 bases are TGTGCCTGGAGGTCCCCCGTGACCTCTGGGGCCAACGTCCTGACTTTC.

The chain links TRBV15 to TRBJ2-7; maybe TRBD2 (5 bases). Germline assignment: CDR1 LNHNV and CDR2 YYDKDF (reference sequence). V lost 0 bases and J lost 3, with 12 bases in between. CDR3 size: 15 residues. The CDR3 DNA follows: TGTGCCACCAGCAGAGATCTCAGACGGGACTACGAGCAGTACTTC. Translating it yields CATSRDLRRDYEQYF.

In this sample, this clone turned up a few times. V and J are TRBV5-1 and TRBJ2-7, with 8 bases aligning to TRBD1. The CDR3 extends over 15 amino acids. V was pared by 4 bases and J by 5 bases, with 11 bases of the junction left unmatched. CDR1 is SGHRS, CDR2 YFSETQ, per germline. CDR3 nucleotides: TGCGCCAGCAGCCCGGGACAGGCGGCGATCGACGAGCAGTACTTC. It translates to CASSPGQAAIDEQYF.

The CDR3 DNA follows: TGCAGTGCTGAGGACGTCTACGAGCAGTACTTC. Its translation is CSAEDVYEQYF. The J gene is TRBJ2-7, the V gene TRBV20-1; D is unclear. Germline loops: CDR1 DFQATT, CDR2 SNEGSKA (reference sequence). V lost 5 bases, J lost 3 bases, and 8 bases lay in between. The CDR3 has 11 amino acids.

Only one count was recorded for this clone. The V and J genes are TRBV5-4 and TRBJ2-3; D gene uncertain. Trimming took off 1 base at V and 2 bases at J, with 5 bases between the two ends. Per the germline V gene, CDR1 is SGHNT and CDR2 is YYREEE (reference sequence). The CDR3 is 13 residues long. The CDR3 nucleotides are TGTGCCAGCAGCTTGAACCCCACAGATACGCAGTATTTT. Translation: CASSLNPTDTQYF.

This clone has more than one count but fewer than ten. The rearrangement uses TRBV29-1 and TRBJ1-1, with D possibly being TRBD1 (6 bases). Germline V CDR1 and CDR2: SQVTM, ANQGSEA. The germline V and J ends were trimmed by 5 bases and 11 bases, with 18 bases remaining between them. The CDR3 is 12 residues long. CDR3 amino acids: CSVSRDTPGAFF. In DNA form, the CDR3 reads TGCAGCGTTTCTCGGGACACCCCTGGGGCTTTCTTT.

In this sample, this clone turned up a few times. The rearrangement links TRBV5-1 to TRBJ2-2, with 8 bases aligning to TRBD1. Germline loops: CDR1 SGHRS, CDR2 YFSETQ. V trimming: 4 bases; J trimming: 5 bases; junction bases outside the gene matches: 4. This CDR3 comprises 14 residues. The CDR3 sequence: CASSPRGRTGELFF. CDR3 DNA sequence: TGCGCCAGCAGCCCCAGGGGGCGAACCGGGGAGCTGTTTTTT.

A few counts support this clone. J is TRBJ2-6 and V is TRBV28, with a weak D call TRBD2 (5 bases). This CDR3 comprises 15 residues. Germline assignment: CDR1 MDHEN and CDR2 SYDVKM. V was pared by 6 bases and J by 0 bases, with 9 bases between. The CDR3 nucleotides are TGTGCCAGCAGCCCCGGGGACTCTGGGGCCAACGTCCTGACTTTC. Encoded protein: CASSPGDSGANVLTF.

This clone was picked up a small number of times. This sequence joins TRBV30 and TRBJ2-1; D gene unclear. V was shortened by 0 bases and J by 6 bases, with 3 bases between the two germline ends. Germline-derived CDR1 and CDR2 are GTSNPN and SVGIG (reference sequence). The CDR3 is 11 amino acids. CDR3 bases: TGTGCCTGGAGTGTACCCAATGAGCAGTTCTTC. It specifies CAWSVPNEQFF.

The rearrangement joins TRBV29-1 to TRBJ1-4; 7 nucleotides match TRBD1. Germline values: CDR1 SQVTM, CDR2 ANQGSEA. CDR3 length: 15 amino acids. J lost 8 bases, V lost 0 bases, and 9 bases had no gene match. CDR3 amino acids: CSVEDLGRGGEKLFF. In nucleotides, the CDR3 is TGCAGCGTTGAAGATCTTGGCAGGGGGGGAGAAAAACTGTTTTTT.

For the CDR3, the DNA is TGCAGCGTTGAGGTTCAGCCTTACTATGGCTACACCTTC. Its translation: CSVEVQPYYGYTF. The rearrangement links TRBV29-1 to TRBJ1-2; no clear D gene. CDR1 and CDR2 (germline): SQVTM, ANQGSEA. V dropped 3 bases and J dropped 3 bases, with 11 bases sitting between them. The CDR3 consists of 13 residues.

The V call is TRBV6-1, the J call TRBJ2-7; D uncertain. Germline V lookup: CDR1 MNHNS, CDR2 SASEGT. V lost 2 bases and J 3 bases, leaving 8 bases between the germline ends. The CDR3 runs 13 residues. This chain's CDR3 is CASSERTDYEQYF. CDR3 bases: TGTGCCAGCAGTGAAAGGACGGACTACGAGCAGTACTTC.

A remark on this clone: The identical CDR3 is also encoded by other nucleotide sequences in the sample. J is TRBJ1-1 and V is TRBV11-2; the D is unclear. Trimming left V 1 base short and J 0 bases short, with 15 bases between. The CDR3 spans 17 residues. Per the germline V gene, CDR1 is SGHAT and CDR2 is FQNNGV. The CDR3 nucleotides are TGTGCCAGCAGCTTAGTCGAAGTGACGGAAGTGAACACTGAAGCTTTCTTT. Translated, it gives CASSLVEVTEVNTEAFF.